The entry that follows covers one T cell receptor beta chain sequence. This record belongs to a study of coeliac disease. Using immunoSEQ multiplex PCR, the repertoire was profiled, and TCRdb retains in-frame clones only, with some absent. The table lists thousands of clones, 62% of them singletons. V lost 1 base, J lost 8 bases, and 13 bases lay in between. Per germline, CDR1 SGHRS and CDR2 YFSETQ. This CDR3 contains 14 residues. The chain couples TRBV5-1 to TRBJ2-1, with no clear D. This clonotype was obtained from a woman aged 18 to 35 with active celiac disease. Input material: intraepithelial lymphocytes from the gut. CDR3 nucleotide sequence: TGCGCCAGCAGCTTGCTCCCGCGTGTTGATGAGCAGTTCTTC. This encodes CASSLLPRVDEQFF.